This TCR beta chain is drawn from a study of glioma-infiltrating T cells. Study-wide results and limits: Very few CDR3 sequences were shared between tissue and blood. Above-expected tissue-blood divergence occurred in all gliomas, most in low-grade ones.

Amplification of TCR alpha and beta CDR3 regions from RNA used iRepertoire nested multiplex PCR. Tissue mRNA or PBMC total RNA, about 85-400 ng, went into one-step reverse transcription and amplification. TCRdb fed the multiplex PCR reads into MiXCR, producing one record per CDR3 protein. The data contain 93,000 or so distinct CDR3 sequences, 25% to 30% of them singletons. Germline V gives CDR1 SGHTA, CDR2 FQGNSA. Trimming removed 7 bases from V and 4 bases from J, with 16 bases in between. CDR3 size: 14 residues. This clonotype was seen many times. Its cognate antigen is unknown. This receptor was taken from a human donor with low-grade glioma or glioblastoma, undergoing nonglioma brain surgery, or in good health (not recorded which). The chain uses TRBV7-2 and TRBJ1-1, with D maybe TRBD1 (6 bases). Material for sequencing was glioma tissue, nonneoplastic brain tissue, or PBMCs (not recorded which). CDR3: CASNLRTAATEAFF. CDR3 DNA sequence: TGTGCCAGCAACCTCAGGACAGCCGCCACTGAAGCTTTCTTT.